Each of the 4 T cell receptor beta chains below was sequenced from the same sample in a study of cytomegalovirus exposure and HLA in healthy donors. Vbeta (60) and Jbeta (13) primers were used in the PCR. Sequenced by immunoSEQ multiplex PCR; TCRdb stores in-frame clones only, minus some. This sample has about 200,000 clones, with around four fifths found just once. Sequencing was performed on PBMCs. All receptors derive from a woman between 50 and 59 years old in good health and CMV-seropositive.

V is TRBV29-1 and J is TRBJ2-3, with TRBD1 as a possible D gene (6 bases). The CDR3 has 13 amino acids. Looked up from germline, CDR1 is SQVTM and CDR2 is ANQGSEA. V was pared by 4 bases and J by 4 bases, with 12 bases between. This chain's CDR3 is CSVARQDPDTQYF. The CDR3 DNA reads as TGCAGCGTTGCCCGACAGGACCCAGATACGCAGTATTTT.

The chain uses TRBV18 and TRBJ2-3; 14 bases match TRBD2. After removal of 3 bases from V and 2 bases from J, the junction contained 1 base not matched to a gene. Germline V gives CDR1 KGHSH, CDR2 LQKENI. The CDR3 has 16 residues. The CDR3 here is CASSPGLAGATDTQYF. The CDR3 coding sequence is TGTGCCAGCTCACCGGGACTAGCGGGGGCCACAGATACGCAGTATTTT.

CDR3 bases: TGTGCCAGCACCCGTACAGGGACTAACTATGGCTACACCTTC. As protein: CASTRTGTNYGYTF. This chain links TRBV6-5 with TRBJ1-2; D is possibly TRBD1 (6 bases). Germline CDR1 MNHEY, CDR2 SVGAGI. Trimming pared 7 bases from V and 0 bases from J, leaving 12 bases between. This CDR3 is 14 amino acids long.

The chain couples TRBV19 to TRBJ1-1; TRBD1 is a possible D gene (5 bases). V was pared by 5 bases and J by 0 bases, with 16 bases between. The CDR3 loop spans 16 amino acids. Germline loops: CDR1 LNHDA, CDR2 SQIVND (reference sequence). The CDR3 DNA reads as TGTGCCAGTAGTCTTTCCCCGGGGGTCCTGAACACTGAAGCTTTCTTT. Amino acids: CASSLSPGVLNTEAFF.